This T cell receptor beta chain was captured by sequencing in a study of response to subunit inactivated influenza vaccine. The study, taken as a whole, reports: The authors suggested that every seasonal influenza vaccination recruits few new T cells.

TCRdb fed the RT-PCR reads into MiXCR, producing one record per CDR3 protein. The table includes about 570,000 distinct CDR3 sequences, over 9.5% detected once. CDR1 SGDLS and CDR2 YYNGEE come from the germline V gene. V lost 3 bases and J lost 3; bases outside the gene matches: 6. There are 15 residues in the CDR3. In regard to this clonotype: Antigen unknown.

The sequence came from a man aged 50-60 years who received an inactivated influenza vaccine. The specimen was PBMCs from blood, collected on the day of vaccination. This chain links TRBV9 with TRBJ2-3; 8 bases fit TRBD2. In DNA, the CDR3 is TGTGCCAGCAGCGAGGGGGGACTAGAAACAGATACGCAGTATTTT. The encoded protein is CASSEGGLETDTQYF. The variable domain in full, completed from reference TRBV9 and TRBJ2-3, reads DSGVTQTPKHLITATGQRVTLRCSPRSGDLSVYWYQQSLDQGLQFLIQYYNGEERAKGNILERFSAQQFPDLHSELNLSSLELGDSALYFCASSEGGLETDTQYFGPGTRLTVL.